This T cell receptor beta chain was recovered during a study of cytomegalovirus exposure and HLA in healthy donors. As concerns this clone: As yet, its antigen is unknown.

This CDR3 spans 15 amino acids. V dropped 4 bases and J dropped 8; count of bases not matched to a gene: 12. Germline values: CDR1 LNHDA, CDR2 SQIVND (reference sequence). The PCR was carried out with 60 Vbeta primers and 13 Jbeta primers. TCRdb keeps only in-frame clones here, not all; method: immunoSEQ multiplex PCR. Of 100,000 to 150,000 clones listed, over 60% are singletons. Study-level results: Previously analyzed data showed that most TCR beta V segments were productive at a frequency of about 87% or about 30%. There were several of the most significant clusters that appeared linked to common viral pathogens in a later analysis.

Sampled while nominally healthy, donors likely had unrecorded immune exposures. The sample was PBMCs. The origin of this receptor is a middle-aged woman in good health and CMV-seropositive. The gene calls are TRBV19 and TRBJ1-2; 8 bases map to TRBD1. The CDR3 protein is CASSTRQGKFQGYTF. The CDR3 DNA is TGTGCCAGTAGTACTAGACAGGGGAAATTTCAGGGCTACACCTTC.